The 3 T cell receptor beta chains in this list originate from one sample, sequenced in a study of cytomegalovirus exposure and HLA in healthy donors. Primers for the PCR totalled 60 Vbeta and 13 Jbeta. Some clones are missing from TCRdb's copy, which holds only in-frame ones; the method was immunoSEQ multiplex PCR. This sample carries some 120,000 clones, approximately 71% of them seen once, and the ten largest clones take over 2.5%. The sample was PBMCs. The receptors derive from a woman aged 50 to 65 in good health and CMV-seronegative.

The CDR3 nucleotides read TGTGCCAGCAGCCTAAACAGGGCCCCAGGCGGGCTCTATGGCTACACCTTC. Its translation is CASSLNRAPGGLYGYTF. The chain combines TRBV14 with TRBJ1-2; D is possibly TRBD1 (6 bases). Trimming took off 4 bases at V and 4 bases at J, with 22 bases between the two ends. Germline CDR1 and CDR2: SGHDN and FVKESK. The CDR3 contains 17 residues.

The genes are TRBV19 and TRBJ1-1; tentative D call: TRBD1 (5 bases). V lost 7 bases and J lost 0, with 12 bases in between. The germline V gene has CDR1 LNHDA and CDR2 SQIVND (reference sequence). The CDR3 length is 14 residues. CDR3 sequence: CASKGGTMNTEAFF. CDR3 sequence (DNA): TGTGCCAGTAAGGGCGGGACTATGAACACTGAAGCTTTCTTT.

The rearrangement joins TRBV27 to TRBJ2-5, with D possibly matching TRBD2 (6 bases). CDR1 and CDR2 from the germline V gene are MNHEY and SMNVEV (reference sequence). The CDR3 covers 13 residues. Trimming left V 5 bases short and J 5 bases short, with 12 bases between. The CDR3: CASSHRERETQYF. In DNA form, the CDR3 reads TGTGCCAGCAGTCACCGGGAGAGGGAGACCCAGTACTTC.